These T cell receptor beta chains were read from a single sample in a study of cytomegalovirus exposure and HLA in healthy donors. Method: immunoSEQ multiplex PCR; TCRdb's copy keeps in-frame clones and lacks some. The sample lists around 130,000 clones, 75% to 85% seen once, with around 3% in the top ten. The sample consisted of PBMCs. Receptor source: a young woman in good health and CMV-seropositive. Both conserved end residues are part of each CDR3. The D gene is left open where the match is weak. Size is omitted from some rows. Given values are once, few, many or a class for expanded clones.

CDR3 DNA,CDR3 protein,V gene,D gene,J gene,clone size
TGTGCCAAACGGACTACAGATACGCAGTATTTT,CAKRTTDTQYF,TRBV2,NA,TRBJ2-3,few
TGTGCCAGTAGTATCCTCTTCAACAGGGACTACACTAACTATGGCTACACCTTC,CASSILFNRDYTNYGYTF,TRBV19,NA,TRBJ1-2,NA
TGTGCCTGGGGGACAGGGGGATCACCCCTCCACTTT,CAWGTGGSPLHF,TRBV30,TRBD1,TRBJ1-6,few
TGTGCCAGCGCTGGACTAGCGGGGGGAGGCTCCTACAATGAGCAGTTCTTC,CASAGLAGGGSYNEQFF,TRBV13,TRBD2,TRBJ2-1,NA
TGTGCCAGAAGTGACCCGGGACTCTTAAAAGGTTCGTCCCCCGAGCAGTACTTC,CARSDPGLLKGSSPEQYF,TRBV5-3,NA,TRBJ2-7,NA
TGTGCCAGCAGCTTAACAGGGGGGAACACTGAAGCTTTCTTT,CASSLTGGNTEAFF,TRBV7-3,NA,TRBJ1-1,NA
TGTGCCAGCAGTTCCTCCCCCGTGACAGATACGCAGTATTTT,CASSSSPVTDTQYF,TRBV27,NA,TRBJ2-3,once
TGTGCCAGCAGCCCAGGACAGGGTACCTATCGTAACTATGGCTACACCTTC,CASSPGQGTYRNYGYTF,TRBV7-6,TRBD1,TRBJ1-2,NA
TGTGCCAGCAGCCTAGGGACTAGCGGGGGGAATGAGCAGTTCTTC,CASSLGTSGGNEQFF,TRBV7-6,TRBD2,TRBJ2-1,once
TGTGCCAGCAGTTACGGGGGACAGTTCCTCTCGCGGGGCTACACCTTC,CASSYGGQFLSRGYTF,TRBV6-5,TRBD1,TRBJ1-2,NA
TGCGCCAGCAGCGTACAGGACGGGAACACTGAAGCTTTCTTT,CASSVQDGNTEAFF,TRBV5-1,NA,TRBJ1-1,NA
TGTGCCAGCAGCGATGGCAGGGGCGGTACCGGGGAGCTGTTTTTT,CASSDGRGGTGELFF,TRBV11-3,NA,TRBJ2-2,NA
TGTGCCAGCGGGGCTAGCGGAACCTACGAGCAGTACTTC,CASGASGTYEQYF,TRBV7-9,TRBD2,TRBJ2-7,NA
TGTGCCAGCAGCCCCCGAGGGAATAATAATGAAAAACTGTTTTTT,CASSPRGNNNEKLFF,TRBV9,NA,TRBJ1-4,once
TGTGCCAGCAGTTCCCACAGGGGCGGCACTGAAGCTTTCTTT,CASSSHRGGTEAFF,TRBV6-5,TRBD1,TRBJ1-1,NA
TGTGCCAGCAGCTTACACAGGGGGCTCCGCACAGATACGCAGTATTTT,CASSLHRGLRTDTQYF,TRBV11-2,TRBD1,TRBJ2-3,NA
TGTGCCAGCAGCCAAGAGCGGCAGATGAACACTGAAGCTTTCTTT,CASSQERQMNTEAFF,TRBV4-2,NA,TRBJ1-1,NA
TGTGCCAGCAGCTTGGAGGGGATTTCCCCCTCTGGAAACACCATATATTTT,CASSLEGISPSGNTIYF,TRBV5-5,NA,TRBJ1-3,once
TGTGCCAGCAGCTTAGATGGGACAGATTACACTGAAGCTTTCTTT,CASSLDGTDYTEAFF,TRBV7-9,TRBD1,TRBJ1-1,NA